This T cell receptor beta chain was obtained from a study of T-cell reconstitution after alpha-beta-depleted transplantation in children (dated by TCRdb to the mid-2010s). A note on the overall study: Using TCR repertoire profiling, the study followed T-cell immune reconstitution in a quantitative way in children after TCRalphabeta/CD19-depleted allogeneic hematopoietic cell transplantation.

Sample treatment or condition, as interpreted from the label and publication: allogeneic hematopoietic cell transplantation with graft depleted of TCRalphabeta T cells and CD19 B cells. TCRalphabeta/CD19-depleted allogeneic hematopoietic cell grafts were given to the transplant recipients, all of whom were children. On the study overall, not on this receptor specifically: About two months after transplant, the apparently early recovery of alphabetaT-cell counts reportedly depended on just several hundred clones that had expanded rapidly and came from non-depleted graft cells. Hyperexpanded clone frequencies declined over subsequent months; after one year, T-cell counts and TCRbeta diversity were mostly attributed to newly produced T cells. The high TCRbeta diversity at day 60 in some patients was ascribed to recipient T cells and intrathymic progenitors that had survived conditioning.

Concerning this clonotype: Its specific antigen is unknown. Base-call qualities are not available, and no considerably larger clone is one nucleotide away.

Libraries came from PCR. The sequencer listed for this sample is Illumina HiSeq 2500. To normalize quantification of the TCRbeta repertoire, the TCR libraries were built with molecular barcoding that relied on unique molecular identifiers. The public reads were run again by TCRdb, first through fastp at Q25 and then through MiXCR, and only productive beta chains were kept. Under each unique CDR3 protein, matching rows form one entry showing the most common genes and DNA. The table for this sample lists approximately 210,000 distinct CDR3 sequences; under 20% of them were counted only once. Of the sample, around two fifths is held by the ten largest clones. This TCR was sampled from a male patient aged 2-15 years who had a stem cell transplant for acute lymphoblastic leukemia, so the T cells may come from the graft donor. Sequencing was performed on PBMCs, mostly from graft donor cells, taken 360 days after TCRalphabeta/CD19-depleted stem cell transplant.

The CDR3 reads CSVGGKRTGSPTDTQYF. The DNA is TGCAGCGTTGGTGGAAAGCGGACAGGCAGCCCCACAGATACGCAGTATTTT. Rearrangement joined TRBV29-1 to TRBJ2-3; 7 junctional bases match TRBD1. Trimmed from V: 4 bases; trimmed from J: 2 bases; junction bases lacking a gene match: 15. The CDR3 goes from the cysteine to the phenylalanine over 17 residues. Of all the DNA, just the CDR3 is kept, 51 bases in frame from base 1. CDR1 and CDR2 were assigned from the germline V gene as SQVTM and ANQGSEA.